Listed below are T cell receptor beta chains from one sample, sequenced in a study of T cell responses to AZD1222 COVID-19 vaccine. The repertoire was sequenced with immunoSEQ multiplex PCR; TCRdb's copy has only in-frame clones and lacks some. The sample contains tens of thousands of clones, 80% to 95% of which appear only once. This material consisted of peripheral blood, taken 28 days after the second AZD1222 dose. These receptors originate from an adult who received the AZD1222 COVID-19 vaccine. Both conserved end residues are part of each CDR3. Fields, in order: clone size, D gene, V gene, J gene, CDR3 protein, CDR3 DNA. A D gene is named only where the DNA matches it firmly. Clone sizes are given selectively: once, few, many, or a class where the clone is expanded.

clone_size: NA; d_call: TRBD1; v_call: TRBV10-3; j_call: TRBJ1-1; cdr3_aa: CAISEPNRGPVMNTEAFF; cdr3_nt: TGTGCCATCAGTGAGCCCAACAGGGGGCCGGTCATGAACACTGAAGCTTTCTTT
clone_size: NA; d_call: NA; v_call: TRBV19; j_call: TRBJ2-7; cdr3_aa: CASSPRRRGEQYF; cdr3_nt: TGTGCCAGTAGTCCACGTCGGCGGGGCGAGCAGTACTTC
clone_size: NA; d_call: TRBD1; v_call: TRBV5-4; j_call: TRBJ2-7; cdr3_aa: CASSSQQGAYEQYF; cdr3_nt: TGTGCCAGCAGCTCACAACAGGGGGCCTACGAGCAGTACTTC
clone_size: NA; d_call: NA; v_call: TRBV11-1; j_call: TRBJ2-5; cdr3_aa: CASSPRGGDETQYF; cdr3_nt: TGTGCCAGCAGCCCCAGGGGGGGAGATGAGACCCAGTACTTC
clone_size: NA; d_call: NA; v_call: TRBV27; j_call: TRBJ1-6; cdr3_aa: CASSSSGGNSPLHF; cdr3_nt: TGTGCCAGCAGTTCGTCCGGGGGAAATTCACCCCTCCACTTT
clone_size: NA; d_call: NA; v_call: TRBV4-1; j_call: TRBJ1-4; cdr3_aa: CASSQRITGGGNEKLFF; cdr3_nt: TGCGCCAGCAGCCAAAGAATCACGGGAGGGGGTAATGAAAAACTGTTTTTT
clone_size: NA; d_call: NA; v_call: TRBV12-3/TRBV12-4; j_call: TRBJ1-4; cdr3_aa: CAVQTAPSEKLFF; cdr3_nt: TGTGCCGTCCAGACAGCCCCGAGCGAAAAACTGTTTTTT
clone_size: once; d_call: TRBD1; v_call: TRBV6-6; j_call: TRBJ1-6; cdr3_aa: CASSSAGTDNSPLHF; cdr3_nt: TGTGCCAGCAGTTCCGCCGGGACAGATAATTCACCCCTCCACTTT
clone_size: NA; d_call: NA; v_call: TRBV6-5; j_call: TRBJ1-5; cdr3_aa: CASSYSWNQPQHF; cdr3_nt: TGTGCCAGCAGTTACTCTTGGAATCAGCCCCAGCATTTT
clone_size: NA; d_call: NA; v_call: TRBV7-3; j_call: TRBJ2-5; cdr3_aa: CASSLMAQETQYF; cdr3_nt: TGTGCCAGCAGCTTAATGGCTCAAGAGACCCAGTACTTC
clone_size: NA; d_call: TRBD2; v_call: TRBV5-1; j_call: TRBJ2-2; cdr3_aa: CASSLSGGGKAGELFF; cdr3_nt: TGCGCCAGCAGCTTGTCAGGCGGGGGGAAGGCCGGGGAGCTGTTTTTT
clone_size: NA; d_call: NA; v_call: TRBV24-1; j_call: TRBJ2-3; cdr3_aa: CATSVGQGSTDTQYF; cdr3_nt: TGTGCCACCAGTGTTGGCCAGGGAAGCACAGATACGCAGTATTTT
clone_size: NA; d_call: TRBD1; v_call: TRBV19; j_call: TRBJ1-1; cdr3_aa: CATLALTTGGATEAFF; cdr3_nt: TGTGCCACCCTAGCACTTACTACAGGGGGCGCGACTGAAGCTTTCTTT
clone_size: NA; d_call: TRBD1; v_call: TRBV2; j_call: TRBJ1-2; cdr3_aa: CASTPDRNYGYTF; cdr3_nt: TGTGCCAGCACGCCGGACAGGAACTATGGCTACACCTTC
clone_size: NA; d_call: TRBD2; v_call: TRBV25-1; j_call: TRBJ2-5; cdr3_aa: CASSEHGGRQETQYF; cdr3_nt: TGTGCCAGCAGTGAACACGGGGGGAGGCAAGAGACCCAGTACTTC
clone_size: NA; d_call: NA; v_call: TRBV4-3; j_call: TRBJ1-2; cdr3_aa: CASSPLGGDGDYGYTF; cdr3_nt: TGCGCCAGCAGCCCTCTGGGGGGGGACGGAGACTATGGCTACACCTTC
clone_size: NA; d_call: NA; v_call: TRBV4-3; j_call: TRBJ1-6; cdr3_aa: CASSQEGTQGKNSPLHF; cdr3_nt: TGCGCCAGCAGCCAAGAAGGGACCCAGGGGAAAAATTCACCCCTCCACTTT
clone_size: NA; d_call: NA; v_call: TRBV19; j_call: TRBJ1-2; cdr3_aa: CASSPRSGGYTF; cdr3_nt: TGTGCCAGTAGTCCCCGGTCAGGTGGCTACACCTTC
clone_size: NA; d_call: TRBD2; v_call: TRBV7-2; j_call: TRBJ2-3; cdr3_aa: CASTHRGVTDTQYF; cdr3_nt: TGTGCCAGCACCCACCGGGGGGTCACAGATACGCAGTATTTT
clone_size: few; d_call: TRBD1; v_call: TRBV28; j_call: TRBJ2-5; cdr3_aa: CASRTQGAHFETQYF; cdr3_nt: TGTGCCAGCAGAACACAGGGGGCGCATTTTGAGACCCAGTACTTC
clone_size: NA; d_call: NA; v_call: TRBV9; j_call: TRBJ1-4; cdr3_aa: CASSVGFGEEKLFF; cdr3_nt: TGTGCCAGCAGCGTAGGCTTTGGGGAAGAAAAACTGTTTTTT
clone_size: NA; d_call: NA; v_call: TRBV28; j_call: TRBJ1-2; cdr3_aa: CASRMTANYGYTF; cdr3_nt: TGTGCCAGCAGAATGACAGCAAACTATGGCTACACCTTC
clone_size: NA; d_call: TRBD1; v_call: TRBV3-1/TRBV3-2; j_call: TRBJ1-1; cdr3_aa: CASSQADRGGGVAFF; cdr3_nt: TGTGCCAGCAGCCAAGCGGACAGGGGAGGAGGGGTAGCTTTCTTT
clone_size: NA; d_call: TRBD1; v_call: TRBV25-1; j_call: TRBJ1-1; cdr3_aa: CASSETGTDMNTEAFF; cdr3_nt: TGTGCCAGCAGTGAAACCGGGACAGACATGAACACTGAAGCTTTCTTT
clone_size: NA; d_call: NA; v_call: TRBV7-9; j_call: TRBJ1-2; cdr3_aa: CASSPEAGVTNYGYTF; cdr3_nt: TGTGCCAGCAGCCCGGAGGCGGGGGTCACTAACTATGGCTACACCTTC
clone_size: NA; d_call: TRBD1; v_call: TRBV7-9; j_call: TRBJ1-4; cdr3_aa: CASSLSPLRAQGAGEKLFF; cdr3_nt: TGTGCCAGCAGCTTATCGCCCCTCCGCGCACAGGGGGCGGGTGAAAAACTGTTTTTT
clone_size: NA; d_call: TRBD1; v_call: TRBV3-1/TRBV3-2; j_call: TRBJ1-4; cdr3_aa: CASSLLLDRADLLGKKLFF; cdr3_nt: TGTGCCAGCAGCCTACTCCTGGACAGGGCCGACCTTCTAGGTAAAAAACTGTTTTTT
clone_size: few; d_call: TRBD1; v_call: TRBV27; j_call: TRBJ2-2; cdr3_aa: CASRTDRGKNTGELFF; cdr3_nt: TGTGCCAGCAGAACTGACAGGGGCAAGAACACCGGGGAGCTGTTTTTT
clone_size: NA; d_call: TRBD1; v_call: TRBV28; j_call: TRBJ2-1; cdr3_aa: CATETGALGEQFF; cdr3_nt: TGTGCCACCGAGACAGGGGCCCTCGGTGAGCAGTTCTTC
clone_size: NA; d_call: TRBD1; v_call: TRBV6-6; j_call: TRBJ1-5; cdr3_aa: CASEQGGYSNQPQHF; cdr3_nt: TGTGCCAGCGAACAGGGGGGATATAGCAATCAGCCCCAGCATTTT
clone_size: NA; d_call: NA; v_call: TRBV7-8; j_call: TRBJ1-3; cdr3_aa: CASSGETPSSGNTIYF; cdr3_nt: TGTGCCAGCAGCGGCGAGACACCCAGCTCTGGAAACACCATATATTTT
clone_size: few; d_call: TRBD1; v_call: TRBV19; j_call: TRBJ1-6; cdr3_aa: CASSMGQGNNSPLHF; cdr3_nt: TGTGCCAGTAGTATGGGACAGGGGAATAATTCACCCCTCCACTTT
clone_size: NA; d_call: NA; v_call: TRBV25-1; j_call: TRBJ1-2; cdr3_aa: CASSALHSANYGYTF; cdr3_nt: TGTGCCAGCAGTGCTTTACATTCAGCTAACTATGGCTACACCTTC
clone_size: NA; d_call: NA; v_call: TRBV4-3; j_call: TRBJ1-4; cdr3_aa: CASSQGGAGPNREKLFF; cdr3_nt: TGCGCCAGCAGCCAAGGGGGCGCGGGCCCTAACCGCGAAAAACTGTTTTTT
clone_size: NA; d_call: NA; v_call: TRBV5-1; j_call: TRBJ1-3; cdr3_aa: CASSLTYSPDRNTIYF; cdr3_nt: TGCGCCAGCAGCCTCACCTATTCGCCAGATCGAAACACCATATATTTT
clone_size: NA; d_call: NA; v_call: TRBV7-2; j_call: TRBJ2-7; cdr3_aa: CASSLLYEQYF; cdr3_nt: TGTGCCAGCAGCTTATTATACGAGCAGTACTTC
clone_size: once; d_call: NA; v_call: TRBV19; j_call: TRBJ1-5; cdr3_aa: CASSIERGVFQPQHF; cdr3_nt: TGTGCCAGTAGTATAGAACGCGGGGTCTTTCAGCCCCAGCATTTT
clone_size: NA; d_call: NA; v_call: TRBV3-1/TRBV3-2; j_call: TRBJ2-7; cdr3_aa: CASSQPGSSAGQYF; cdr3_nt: TGTGCCAGCAGCCAACCAGGGAGTTCGGCCGGGCAGTACTTC
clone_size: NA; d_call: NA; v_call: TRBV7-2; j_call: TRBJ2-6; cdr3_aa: CASSLAASSGVLTF; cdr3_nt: TGTGCCAGCAGCTTAGCGGCTAGCTCGGGCGTCCTGACTTTC
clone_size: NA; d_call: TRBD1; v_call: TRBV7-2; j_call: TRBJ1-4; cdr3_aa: CASSPTGTGPKNNEKLFF; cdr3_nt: TGTGCCAGCAGCCCCACAGGGACAGGCCCAAAGAATAATGAAAAACTGTTTTTT
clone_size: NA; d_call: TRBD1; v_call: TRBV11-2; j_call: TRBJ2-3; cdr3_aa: CASSAHWDSSTDTQYF; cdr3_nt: TGTGCCAGCAGCGCCCACTGGGACAGTAGCACAGATACGCAGTATTTT
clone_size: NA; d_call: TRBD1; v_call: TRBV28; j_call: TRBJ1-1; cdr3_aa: CASRHRGAKMNTEAFF; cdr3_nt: TGTGCCAGCAGACACAGGGGAGCCAAGATGAACACTGAAGCTTTCTTT
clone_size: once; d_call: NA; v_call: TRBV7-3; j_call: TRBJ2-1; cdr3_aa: CASSPLRGWSSYNEQFF; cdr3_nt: TGTGCCAGCAGCCCACTGCGGGGCTGGAGCTCCTACAATGAGCAGTTCTTC
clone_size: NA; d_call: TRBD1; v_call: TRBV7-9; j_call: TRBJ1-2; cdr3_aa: CASSLGQGRGYTF; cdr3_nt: TGTGCCAGCAGCCTAGGACAGGGGAGGGGCTACACCTTC
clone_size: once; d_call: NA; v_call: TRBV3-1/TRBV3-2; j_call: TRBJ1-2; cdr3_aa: CASSQSLMGGPPDGYTF; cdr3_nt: TGTGCCAGCAGCCAATCGTTAATGGGGGGACCGCCTGACGGCTACACCTTC
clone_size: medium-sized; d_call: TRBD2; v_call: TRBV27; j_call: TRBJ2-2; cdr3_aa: CASSLTLRGGFTGELFF; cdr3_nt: TGTGCCAGCAGTTTAACGTTGCGGGGGGGCTTCACCGGGGAGCTGTTTTTT
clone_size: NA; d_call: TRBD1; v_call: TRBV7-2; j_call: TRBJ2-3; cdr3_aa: CASSGRQGRTDTQYF; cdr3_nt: TGTGCCAGCAGCGGCCGACAGGGCCGCACAGATACGCAGTATTTT
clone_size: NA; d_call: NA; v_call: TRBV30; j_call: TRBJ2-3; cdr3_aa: CAWSVSRGQAQYF; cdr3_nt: TGTGCCTGGAGTGTATCCCGGGGGCAGGCGCAGTATTTT
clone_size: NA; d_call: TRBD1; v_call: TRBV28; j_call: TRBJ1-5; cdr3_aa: CASSLRGTGDSNQPQHF; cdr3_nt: TGTGCCAGCAGTTTGAGGGGGACAGGGGACTCCAATCAGCCCCAGCATTTT
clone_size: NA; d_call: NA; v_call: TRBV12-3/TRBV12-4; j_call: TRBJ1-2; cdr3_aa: CASSPERDYGYTF; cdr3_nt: TGTGCCAGCAGCCCGGAAAGAGACTATGGCTACACCTTC
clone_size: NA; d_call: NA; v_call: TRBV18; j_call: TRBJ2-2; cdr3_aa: CASSSLDRNTGELFF; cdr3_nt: TGTGCCAGCTCATCCCTGGACAGGAACACCGGGGAGCTGTTTTTT
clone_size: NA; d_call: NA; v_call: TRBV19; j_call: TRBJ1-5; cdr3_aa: CASSKGGPNQPQHF; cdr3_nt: TGTGCCAGTAGTAAAGGAGGGCCAAATCAGCCCCAGCATTTT